The present entry profiles one T cell receptor (beta chain) with its context. The target antigen is unknown. Sequencing used immunoSEQ v3.0 at survey level. The data were produced by immunoSEQ multiplex PCR, yet TCRdb's version contains in-frame clones alone and is incomplete. The repertoire includes about 25,000 clones, roughly 86% of them detected once, and about 5.6% sits in the top ten. These data originate in a study of long-term antiretroviral therapy in people with HIV. Whole-study results and caveats: HIV repertoires spanned narrower CDR3 length ranges than controls.

CDR1 is SGHVS, CDR2 FQNEAQ, per germline. This CDR3 has 15 amino acids. V lost 5 bases to trimming and J lost 0 bases, with 14 bases between them. This sequence originates from a man aged 30 to 39 with HIV. The specimen comprised unsorted PBMCs, sampled 4.4 years after starting antiretroviral therapy. The chain carries TRBV7-8 and TRBJ2-7; TRBD1 or TRBD2 may be the D gene (5 bases each). CDR3 coding DNA: TGTGCCAGCAGCGCCGGGACGGAAAGCTCCTACGAGCAGTACTTC. Amino acids: CASSAGTESSYEQYF.